Below are 27 T cell receptor beta chains sequenced from a single sample in a study of T-cell memory formation after mild COVID-19. Each CDR3 protein is one row after TCRdb ran MiXCR on the 5' RACE reads. The repertoire holds hundreds of thousands of distinct CDR3 sequences, with roughly 13% as singletons. The source material was PBMCs or a T cell subset sorted from them (not recorded which). The source is a man between 18 and 29 years old who had mild COVID-19 (a few samples of this study predate the infection). Cell type and time point are not known.

This clonotype was seen at least ten times. The V call is TRBV4-2, the J call TRBJ2-2; D may be TRBD1 or TRBD2 (6 bases each). Germline V gene lookup returns CDR1 LGHNA and CDR2 YNFKEQ. V dropped 1 base and J dropped 2 bases, with 14 bases sitting between them. The CDR3 contains 17 residues. CDR3 coding DNA: TGTGCCAGCAGCCAAGTCGGAGGGGGGCCTAACACCGGGGAGCTGTTTTTT. Translated, it gives CASSQVGGGPNTGELFF.

In its sample, this clonotype was seen many times. The V call is TRBV5-1, the J call TRBJ2-7; 8 bases align to TRBD1. Trimming at V came to 0 bases and at J to 4 bases, leaving 0 bases not matched to a gene. There are 13 residues in the CDR3. CDR1 is SGHRS and CDR2 is YFSETQ in the germline V gene. CDR3 in amino acids: CASSLDRGYEQYF. CDR3 sequence (DNA): TGCGCCAGCAGCTTGGACAGGGGGTACGAGCAGTACTTC.

This clonotype occurred many times. V and J are TRBV5-4 and TRBJ1-1; maybe TRBD1 (5 bases). The CDR3 length is 15 residues. V gave up 2 bases and J gave up 3 bases, with 14 bases separating them. Germline CDR1 is SGHNT and CDR2 is YYREEE (reference sequence). For the CDR3, the DNA is TGTGCCAGCAGCTTCAAATCGGGGGGGGACACTGAAGCTTTCTTT. Protein: CASSFKSGGDTEAFF. Full variable domain (remainder filled in from reference TRBV5-4 and TRBJ1-1): ETGVTQSPTHLIKTRGQQVTLRCSSQSGHNTVSWYQQALGQGPQFIFQYYREEENGRGNFPPRFSGLQFPNYSSELNVNALELDDSALYLCASSFKSGGDTEAFFGQGTRLTVV.

This clonotype turned up a few times. This chain links TRBV4-2 with TRBJ2-7; D ambiguous. The CDR3 contains 14 residues. V lost 0 bases and J lost 4, with 10 bases in between. The germline gives CDR1 LGHNA, CDR2 YNFKEQ. This CDR3 reads CASSQDGHRYEQYF. The CDR3 nucleotides read TGTGCCAGCAGCCAAGACGGGCACAGATACGAGCAGTACTTC.

This clonotype was seen more than once but under ten times. The chain employs TRBV7-2 and TRBJ2-2, with D possibly matching TRBD2 (5 bases). CDR3 size: 16 residues. Trimming cost V 5 bases and J 7 bases, with 20 bases left between them. Germline loops: CDR1 SGHTA, CDR2 FQGNSA. The DNA for the CDR3 is TGTGCCAGCAGCCCGGGAACTTTGCGTGGGTTCGGGGAGCTGTTTTTT. Its protein is CASSPGTLRGFGELFF. Based on the CDR3 plus reference TRBV7-2 and TRBJ2-2, the full variable domain is GAGVSQSPSNKVTEKGKDVELRCDPISGHTALYWYRQSLGQGLEFLIYFQGNSAPDKSGLPSDRFSAERTGGSVSTLTIQRTQQEDSAVYLCASSPGTLRGFGELFFGEGSRLTVL.

This clonotype was observed at least ten times. The chain links TRBV5-1 to TRBJ2-5; weak D call: TRBD1 (6 bases). Between the trimmed V and J ends, which lost 1 base and 5 bases, there was a span of 12 bases. Germline V gene lookup returns CDR1 SGHRS and CDR2 YFSETQ. The CDR3 runs 14 residues. The CDR3 loop reads CASSLLGAGETQYF. CDR3 coding DNA: TGCGCCAGCAGCTTGTTGGGGGCCGGGGAGACCCAGTACTTC. The whole variable domain, filled in from reference TRBV5-1 and TRBJ2-5, reads KAGVTQTPRYLIKTRGQQVTLSCSPISGHRSVSWYQQTPGQGLQFLFEYFSETQRNKGNFPGRFSGRQFSNSRSEMNVSTLELGDSALYLCASSLLGAGETQYFGPGTRLLVL.

In its sample, this clonotype was seen many times. This chain joins TRBV4-1 and TRBJ2-1; 8 bases match TRBD2. CDR3 length: 17 residues. From germline, CDR1 is MGHRA and CDR2 YSYEKL. J lost 1 base, V lost 1 base, and 6 bases had no gene match. The CDR3 DNA follows: TGCGCCAGCAGCCAAGGAGGCGGGGGGCGGTCCTACAATGAGCAGTTCTTC. It specifies CASSQGGGGRSYNEQFF.

This clonotype was counted between two and nine times. The V call is TRBV6-2 or TRBV6-3, the J call TRBJ2-7; D remains ambiguous. The V gene lost 2 bases and the J gene lost 6 bases, with 8 bases spanning the gap. This CDR3 is built from 12 residues. CDR1 MNHEY and CDR2 SVGEGT come from the germline V gene. The CDR3 region is CASSYGSFEQYF. CDR3 nucleotide sequence: TGTGCCAGCAGTTACGGCTCTTTCGAGCAGTACTTC.

The table lists this clonotype with a few counts. J is TRBJ1-5 and V is TRBV20-1, with TRBD1 identical over 7 bases. V dropped 3 bases and J dropped 4; count of bases not matched to a gene: 3. CDR1 DFQATT and CDR2 SNEGSKA come from the germline V gene (reference sequence). The CDR3 is made up of 13 amino acids. CDR3 sequence (DNA): TGCAGTGCTAGCACACAGGGGAATCAGCCCCAGCATTTT. This codes for CSASTQGNQPQHF.

The table lists this clonotype with many counts. This chain links TRBV9 with TRBJ1-6; D ambiguous. The CDR3 extends over 14 amino acids. Looked up from germline, CDR1 is SGDLS and CDR2 is YYNGEE. V was cut by 3 bases and J by 4 bases, with 8 bases left in between. CDR3 loop: CASSEQPYNSPLHF. CDR3 sequence (DNA): TGTGCCAGCAGCGAGCAACCTTATAATTCACCCCTCCACTTT. The variable domain in full, completed from reference TRBV9 and TRBJ1-6, reads DSGVTQTPKHLITATGQRVTLRCSPRSGDLSVYWYQQSLDQGLQFLIQYYNGEERAKGNILERFSAQQFPDLHSELNLSSLELGDSALYFCASSEQPYNSPLHFGNGTRLTVT.

The V call is TRBV20-1, the J call TRBJ2-3; D tentatively fits TRBD1 or TRBD2 (5 bases each). The CDR3 contains 14 residues. Trimming took off 4 bases at V and 2 bases at J, with 13 bases between the two ends. Germline V gene data show CDR1 as DFQATT and CDR2 as SNEGSKA (reference sequence). Here the CDR3 DNA reads TGCAGTGCTAATCGGGGCCTTCTCACAGATACGCAGTATTTT. It translates to CSANRGLLTDTQYF.

At least ten counts were recorded for this clonotype. The chain carries TRBV2 and TRBJ2-2, with a tentative D call TRBD2 (5 bases). The V gene's germline CDR1 is SNHLY and CDR2 FYNNEI. Trimming stripped 8 bases from V and 2 bases from J, with 9 bases between. The CDR3 contains 13 residues. CDR3: CASLRLNTGELFF. The CDR3 bases are TGTGCCAGCCTTAGACTAAACACCGGGGAGCTGTTTTTT.

The J gene is TRBJ2-4, the V gene TRBV12-3 or TRBV12-4; TRBD1 might be the D (5 bases). The V gene lost 6 bases and the J gene lost 15 bases, with 21 bases spanning the gap. The CDR3 contains 13 residues. This CDR3 reads CASSPYSGARLYF. The DNA for the CDR3 is TGTGCCAGCAGCCCTTATAGTGGGGCCCGACTGTACTTC.

V gene TRBV7-9 combines with J gene TRBJ1-6, with D uncertain. The CDR3 totals 15 residues. Germline V gives CDR1 SEHNR, CDR2 FQNEAQ (reference sequence). V dropped 8 bases and J dropped 1 base, with 12 bases sitting between them. This CDR3 is CASPSRASYNSPLHF. The CDR3 nucleotides are TGTGCCAGCCCCTCTCGAGCATCCTATAATTCACCCCTCCACTTT.

This clonotype turned up a few times. The CDR3 DNA reads as TGTGCCAGCAGCGAAACAGGGGGTGGAGGCTACACCTTC. Encoded protein: CASSETGGGGYTF. The chain has TRBV7-9 and TRBJ1-2; TRBD1 matches at 8 bases. CDR1 and CDR2 from the germline V gene are SEHNR and FQNEAQ (reference sequence). The CDR3 runs 13 residues. V lost 5 bases, J lost 8 bases, and 7 bases stayed unmatched. The whole variable domain, remainder taken from reference TRBV7-9 and TRBJ1-2, is DTGVSQNPRHKITKRGQNVTFRCDPISEHNRLYWYRQTLGQGPEFLTYFQNEAQLEKSRLLSDRFSAERPKGSFSTLEIQRTEQGDSAMYLCASSETGGGGYTFGSGTRLTVV.

This clonotype was recorded a few times. The V gene is TRBV12-3 or TRBV12-4, the J gene TRBJ2-7; D gene ambiguous. CDR3 size: 14 residues. The V gene lost 3 bases and the J gene lost 3 bases, with 12 bases spanning the gap. This CDR3 reads CASSLSRVFYEQYF. The CDR3 DNA follows: TGTGCCAGCAGTTTGTCACGGGTGTTCTACGAGCAGTACTTC.

This chain connects TRBV6-5 to TRBJ2-6; TRBD1 might be the D (6 bases). V was cut by 4 bases and J by 2 bases, with 12 bases left in between. This CDR3 is built from 16 residues. Germline V gene sequence: CDR1 MNHEY, CDR2 SVGAGI. The CDR3 region has the DNA TGTGCCAGCAGTTCCTTCAGGGGTGCTGGGGCCAACGTCCTGACTTTC. Protein product: CASSSFRGAGANVLTF.

This sequence joins TRBV12-3 or TRBV12-4 and TRBJ2-3; D uncertain. The length of the CDR3 is 16 residues. Trimming pared 5 bases from V and 0 bases from J, leaving 15 bases between. The CDR3 sequence: CASSRRPTGSTDTQYF. As DNA, the CDR3 is TGTGCCAGCAGTCGTCGCCCTACGGGCAGCACAGATACGCAGTATTTT.

The V call is TRBV6-4, the J call TRBJ2-3; 10 positions agree with TRBD2. The CDR3 has 15 amino acids. V trimming: 4 bases; J trimming: 5 bases; junction bases outside the gene matches: 6. The germline gives CDR1 MRHNA, CDR2 SNTAGT. CDR3 sequence (DNA): TGTGCCAGCAGTGTGGCTAGCGGGGGTATAGATACGCAGTATTTT. Translating it yields CASSVASGGIDTQYF.

This clonotype was seen a few times. The V gene is TRBV5-1, the J gene TRBJ1-1; 7 nucleotides agree with TRBD1. Germline lookup yields CDR1 SGHRS and CDR2 YFSETQ. This CDR3 region has 15 residues. Trimming took 2 bases from V and 0 from J; bases not matched to a gene: 4. In nucleotides, the CDR3 is TGCGCCAGCAGCTTTACCGGGACAGTGAACACTGAAGCTTTCTTT. Translated, it gives CASSFTGTVNTEAFF.

The chain employs TRBV3-1 and TRBJ2-2, with 9 positions matching TRBD1. From germline, CDR1 is LGHDT and CDR2 YNNKEL (reference sequence). Trimming at V came to 4 bases and at J to 3 bases, leaving 6 bases not matched to a gene. The CDR3 contains 16 residues. The chain's CDR3 is CASSPTGGYHTGELFF. CDR3 nucleotides: TGTGCCAGCAGCCCAACAGGGGGCTATCACACCGGGGAGCTGTTTTTT.

The gene calls are TRBV12-5 and TRBJ2-2, with 7 nucleotides matching TRBD1. With V trimmed by 0 bases and J by 0 bases, 1 base remained unmatched. CDR1 LGHNT and CDR2 FRNRAP come from the germline V gene. CDR3 length equals 16 residues. The CDR3 nucleotides are TGTGCTAGTGGTTTGGTCGGGACAGCGAACACCGGGGAGCTGTTTTTT. The encoded protein is CASGLVGTANTGELFF.

Only a few counts were recorded for this clonotype. The chain employs TRBV6-4 and TRBJ1-2; 7 positions agree with TRBD1. V was pared by 6 bases and J by 5 bases, with 6 bases of the junction left unmatched. The CDR3 runs to 13 residues. Germline loops: CDR1 MRHNA, CDR2 SNTAGT. The CDR3 DNA follows: TGTGCCAGCAGCCCCGGGACAGAATATGGCTACACCTTC. Translating it yields CASSPGTEYGYTF.

The chain carries TRBV27 and TRBJ2-1; TRBD1 matches at 8 bases. This CDR3 is 16 amino acids long. Per germline, CDR1 MNHEY and CDR2 SMNVEV (reference sequence). V was clipped by 8 bases and J by 7 bases; unmatched bases: 16. CDR3 DNA: TGTGCCAGCCGTAGAGGCAGGGGGCCTATGAGGAATGAGCAGTTCTTC. Amino acids: CASRRGRGPMRNEQFF.

This sequence joins TRBV7-8 and TRBJ2-7; D could derive from TRBD1 or TRBD2 (5 bases each). Looked up from germline, CDR1 is SGHVS and CDR2 is FQNEAQ. V lost 5 bases and J lost 4, with 15 bases in between. This CDR3 is built from 14 residues. The CDR3 region has the DNA TGTGCCAGCAGCCGAGAGGGGCTACGATACGAGCAGTACGTC. Protein product: CASSREGLRYEQYV.

In its sample, this clonotype was seen a few times. The chain joins TRBV7-2 to TRBJ1-4, with 8 bases aligning to TRBD1. V lost 1 base and J lost 7; bases outside the gene matches: 5. Germline V gives CDR1 SGHTA, CDR2 FQGNSA. This CDR3 spans 15 amino acids. The CDR3, as DNA: TGTGCCAGCAGCTTAGGGTCAGGGGGCGCTGAAAAACTGTTTTTT. It yields the protein CASSLGSGGAEKLFF.

The chain is built from TRBV20-1 and TRBJ2-1; D is unclear. V was shortened by 3 bases and J by 2 bases, with 8 bases between the two germline ends. CDR1 and CDR2 (germline): DFQATT, SNEGSKA (reference sequence). CDR3 length: 13 amino acids. The DNA for the CDR3 is TGCAGTGCTAGGGACCAACCCTACAATGAGCAGTTCTTC. Translation: CSARDQPYNEQFF.